This T cell receptor beta chain was obtained from a study of T-cell memory formation after mild COVID-19. The CDR3 runs 13 residues. The V end was cut by 1 base, the J end by 3 bases, with 9 bases between. Looked up from germline, CDR1 is SQVTM and CDR2 is ANQGSEA. TCRdb ran MiXCR on the 5' RACE reads and lists one entry per CDR3 protein. The sample has more than 250,000 distinct CDR3 sequences, under 20% seen once; the top ten hold more than 20%. This sequence originates from a man younger than 35 who had mild COVID-19 (a few samples of this study predate the infection). Cell type and time point are not known. Sequences were obtained from PBMCs or a T cell subset sorted from them (not recorded which). V gene TRBV29-1 combines with J gene TRBJ1-1; D not certain. The CDR3: CSVEGIDDTEAFF. The CDR3 DNA is TGCAGCGTTGAAGGCATCGACGACACTGAAGCTTTCTTT.